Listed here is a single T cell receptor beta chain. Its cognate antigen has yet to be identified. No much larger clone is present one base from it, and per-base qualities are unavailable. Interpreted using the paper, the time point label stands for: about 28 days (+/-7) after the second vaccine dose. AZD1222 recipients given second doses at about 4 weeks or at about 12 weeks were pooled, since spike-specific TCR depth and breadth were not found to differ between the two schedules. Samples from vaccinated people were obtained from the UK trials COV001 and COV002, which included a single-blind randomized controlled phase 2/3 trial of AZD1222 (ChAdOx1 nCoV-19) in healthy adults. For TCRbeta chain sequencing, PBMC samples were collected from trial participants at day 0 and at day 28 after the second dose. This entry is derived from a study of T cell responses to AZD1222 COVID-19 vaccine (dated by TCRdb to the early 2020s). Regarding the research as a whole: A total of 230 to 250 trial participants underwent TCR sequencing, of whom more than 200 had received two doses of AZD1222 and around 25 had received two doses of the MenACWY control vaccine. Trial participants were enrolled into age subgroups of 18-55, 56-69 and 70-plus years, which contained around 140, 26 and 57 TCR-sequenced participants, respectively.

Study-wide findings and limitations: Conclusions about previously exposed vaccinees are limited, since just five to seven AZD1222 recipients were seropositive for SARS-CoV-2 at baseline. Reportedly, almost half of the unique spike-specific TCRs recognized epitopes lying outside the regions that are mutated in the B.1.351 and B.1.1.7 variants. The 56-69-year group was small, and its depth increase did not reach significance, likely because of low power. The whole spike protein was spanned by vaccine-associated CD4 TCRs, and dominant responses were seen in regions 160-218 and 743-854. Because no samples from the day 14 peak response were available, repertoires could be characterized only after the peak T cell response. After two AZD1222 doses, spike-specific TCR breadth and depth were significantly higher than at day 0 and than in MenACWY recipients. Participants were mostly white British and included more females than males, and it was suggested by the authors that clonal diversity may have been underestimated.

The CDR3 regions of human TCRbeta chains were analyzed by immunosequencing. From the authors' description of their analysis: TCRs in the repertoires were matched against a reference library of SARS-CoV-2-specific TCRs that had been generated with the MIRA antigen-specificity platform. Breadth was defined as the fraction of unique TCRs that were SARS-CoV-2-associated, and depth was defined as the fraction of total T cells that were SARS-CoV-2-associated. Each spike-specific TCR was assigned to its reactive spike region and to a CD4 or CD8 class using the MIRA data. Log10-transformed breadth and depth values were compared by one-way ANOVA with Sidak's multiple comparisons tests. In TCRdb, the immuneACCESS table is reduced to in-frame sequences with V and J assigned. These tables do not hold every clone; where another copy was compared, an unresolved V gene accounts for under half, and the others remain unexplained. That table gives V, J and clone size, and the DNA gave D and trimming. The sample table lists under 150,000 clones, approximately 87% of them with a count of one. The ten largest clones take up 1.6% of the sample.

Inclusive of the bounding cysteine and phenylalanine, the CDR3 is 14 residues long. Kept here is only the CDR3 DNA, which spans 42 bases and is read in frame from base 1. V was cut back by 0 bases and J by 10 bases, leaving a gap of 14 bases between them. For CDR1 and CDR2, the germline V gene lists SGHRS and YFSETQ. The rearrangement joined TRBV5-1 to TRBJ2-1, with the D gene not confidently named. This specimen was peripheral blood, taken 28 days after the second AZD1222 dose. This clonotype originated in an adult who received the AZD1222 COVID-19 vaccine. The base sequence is TGCGCCAGCAGCTTGGGGCGAGCCCCGGAGGAGCAGTTCTTC. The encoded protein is CASSLGRAPEEQFF.